These 25 T cell receptor beta chains came from one sample sequenced in a study of cytomegalovirus exposure and HLA in healthy donors. With 60 Vbeta and 13 Jbeta primers, the PCR was carried out. Using immunoSEQ multiplex PCR, the repertoire was profiled, and TCRdb retains in-frame clones only, with some absent. The sample has about 98,000 clones, about 74% seen once. The material sequenced was PBMCs. These TCRs come from a male donor in good health and CMV-seronegative.

The chain recombines TRBV28 with TRBJ2-1, with 8 bases that match TRBD1. The CDR3 sequence is 12 residues long. The germline gives CDR1 MDHEN, CDR2 SYDVKM. V dropped 11 bases and J dropped 4; count of bases not matched to a gene: 4. This chain's CDR3 is CAVGQGYNEQFF. The CDR3 bases are TGTGCCGTCGGACAGGGATACAATGAGCAGTTCTTC.

This clone came up a few times. J is TRBJ1-1 and V is TRBV6-5; D perhaps matches TRBD1 (6 bases). Trimming shortened V by 6 bases and J by 0 bases, and 11 bases separated the two germline ends. CDR1 and CDR2 (germline): MNHEY, SVGAGI. This CDR3 contains 14 residues. CDR3 residues: CASRKQGLNTEAFF. The CDR3 DNA is TGTGCCAGCAGAAAACAGGGCCTGAACACTGAAGCTTTCTTT.

This chain uses TRBV11-3 with TRBJ2-5; 14 bases are shared with TRBD2. Losses at the gene ends were 5 bases for V and 1 base for J; bases not matched to a gene: 3. The CDR3 consists of 16 residues. CDR1 SGHNT and CDR2 YENEEA come from the germline V gene. DNA for the CDR3: TGTGCCAGCAGCGCCGGACTAGCGGGAGGCCAAGAGACCCAGTACTTC. Its translation: CASSAGLAGGQETQYF.

This rearrangement joins TRBV7-3 to TRBJ2-1; D remains unclear. The ends were cut back, 5 bases at V and 10 bases at J, with 21 bases in the middle. Germline V gives CDR1 SGHTA, CDR2 FQGTGA. This CDR3 is 15 amino acids long. The CDR3 DNA is TGTGCCAGCAGCCCCCTTATGACTCGATCTGGGGAGCAGTTCTTC. Its translation is CASSPLMTRSGEQFF.

The chain recombines TRBV19 with TRBJ2-7, with 9 bases aligning to TRBD1. The CDR3 loop spans 15 amino acids. Germline assignment: CDR1 LNHDA and CDR2 SQIVND (reference sequence). J was trimmed by 2 bases and V by 3 bases; bases with no gene match: 5. DNA of the CDR3: TGTGCCAGTAGTATCGACAGGGGGGGCACCTACGAGCAGTACTTC. It yields the protein CASSIDRGGTYEQYF.

The rearrangement joins TRBV11-2 to TRBJ2-5; a weak D match, TRBD2 (5 bases). The CDR3 runs 13 residues. Per the germline V gene, CDR1 is SGHAT and CDR2 is FQNNGV. The ends were cut back, 5 bases at V and 10 bases at J, with 17 bases in the middle. Written as DNA, the CDR3 is TGTGCCAGCAGCCTAACGACGGTCGCGGGCCAGTACTTC. It translates to CASSLTTVAGQYF.

This clone was detected only a few times. V and J are TRBV6-1 and TRBJ1-3; no definite D call. This CDR3 is 15 amino acids long. Per germline, CDR1 MNHNS and CDR2 SASEGT. V was cut by 4 bases and J by 0 bases, with 10 bases left in between. In DNA form, the CDR3 reads TGTGCCAGCAGTGCGGCGGGCCACTCTGGAAACACCATATATTTT. As protein: CASSAAGHSGNTIYF.

The J gene is TRBJ1-2, the V gene TRBV27; 9 bases fit TRBD1. CDR1 and CDR2 from the germline V gene are MNHEY and SMNVEV (reference sequence). Germline trimming cut 5 bases from V and 8 bases from J; bases unmatched to any gene: 9. This CDR3 spans 14 amino acids. CDR3 sequence reads: CASSAGQGYIGYTF. The CDR3 nucleotides read TGTGCCAGCAGTGCGGGACAGGGTTACATAGGCTACACCTTC.

This rearrangement joins TRBV6-6 to TRBJ1-1, with 7 bases aligning to TRBD1. The V and J ends lost 8 bases and 4 bases, in that order; junction bases with no gene match: 13. This CDR3 has 15 residues. Germline assignment: CDR1 MNHNY and CDR2 SVGAGI (reference sequence). The CDR3 loop reads CASRKTTGIFTEAFF. The CDR3 DNA reads as TGTGCCAGCCGAAAAACGACAGGGATCTTCACTGAAGCTTTCTTT.

The chain has TRBV25-1 and TRBJ2-1; possible D gene TRBD2, 6 bases. This CDR3 is 13 amino acids long. V lost 8 bases and J 6 bases, leaving 14 bases between the germline ends. In germline, CDR1 is MGHDK, CDR2 SYGVNS. The CDR3 nucleotides read TGTGCCAGCCGTGGGCGTAGCGGCAATGAGCAGTTCTTC. Its protein is CASRGRSGNEQFF.

The chain couples TRBV6-5 to TRBJ2-5, with D possibly being TRBD1 (6 bases). The CDR3 extends over 15 amino acids. Germline V gene sequence: CDR1 MNHEY, CDR2 SVGAGI. V lost 6 bases and J 5 bases, leaving 19 bases between the germline ends. CDR3 bases: TGTGCCAGCAGCCCCCTGACAGGATTGAGGGAGACCCAGTACTTC. It translates to CASSPLTGLRETQYF.

The CDR3 sequence is CASSVLGLLTGELFF. DNA of the CDR3: TGTGCCAGCAGCGTCCTGGGACTTCTCACCGGGGAGCTGTTTTTT. The J gene is TRBJ2-2, the V gene TRBV21-1; TRBD2 is the table's D call, not checked against the DNA. TRBV21-1 is reported as a pseudogene. This CDR3 spans 15 amino acids.

V gene TRBV7-8 combines with J gene TRBJ2-2; 7 bases match TRBD1. After removal of 6 bases from V and 2 bases from J, the junction contained 6 bases not matched to a gene. This CDR3 region has 15 residues. The germline gives CDR1 SGHVS, CDR2 FQNEAQ. The CDR3 DNA reads as TGTGCCAGCAGAATGACAGGGATAAACACCGGGGAGCTGTTTTTT. Translation: CASRMTGINTGELFF.

This chain joins TRBV11-1 and TRBJ2-5, with D perhaps matching TRBD1 (5 bases). CDR1 is SGHAT and CDR2 is FQDESV in the germline V gene (reference sequence). V dropped 2 bases and J dropped 5 bases, with 9 bases sitting between them. The CDR3 loop spans 13 amino acids. The CDR3 nucleotides read TGTGCCAGCAGCTTAAGTGGGGCCGAGACCCAGTACTTC. Amino acid sequence: CASSLSGAETQYF.

The chain combines TRBV18 with TRBJ2-2; 9 nucleotides agree with TRBD1. Trimming cost V 5 bases and J 4 bases; bases outside gene matches: 8. The CDR3 length is 16 residues. The germline V gene has CDR1 KGHSH and CDR2 LQKENI. CDR3 region: CASSKDRGQATGELFF. In nucleotides, the CDR3 is TGTGCCAGCTCAAAGGACAGGGGCCAGGCCACCGGGGAGCTGTTTTTT.

The chain links TRBV6-5 to TRBJ1-3, with D perhaps TRBD1 (5 bases). Trimming shortened V by 0 bases and J by 3 bases, and 12 bases separated the two germline ends. The germline CDR1 and CDR2 sequences are MNHEY and SVGAGI. The CDR3 is 16 amino acids. The CDR3 nucleotides read TGTGCCAGCAGTTACTCAAGACAGAGTATTGGAAACACCATATATTTT. It specifies CASSYSRQSIGNTIYF.

The chain carries TRBV7-9 and TRBJ2-2, with 8 positions matching TRBD1. CDR1 and CDR2 from the germline V gene are SEHNR and FQNEAQ (reference sequence). Trimming removed 5 bases from V and 6 bases from J; junction bases left unmatched: 11. The CDR3 extends over 16 amino acids. This CDR3 is CASSPGDRGWSGELFF. The CDR3, as DNA: TGTGCCAGCAGCCCCGGAGACAGGGGATGGTCCGGGGAGCTGTTTTTT.

The chain carries TRBV9 and TRBJ2-3; D not certain. The CDR3 consists of 12 residues. Germline-derived CDR1 and CDR2 are SGDLS and YYNGEE. V lost 2 bases to trimming and J lost 6 bases, with 7 bases between them. The CDR3 coding sequence is TGTGCCAGCAGCGTTTCCGTGGATACGCAGTATTTT. This sequence encodes CASSVSVDTQYF. Full variable domain (rest looked up from reference TRBV9 and TRBJ2-3): DSGVTQTPKHLITATGQRVTLRCSPRSGDLSVYWYQQSLDQGLQFLIQYYNGEERAKGNILERFSAQQFPDLHSELNLSSLELGDSALYFCASSVSVDTQYFGPGTRLTVL.

This chain connects TRBV7-3 to TRBJ2-7; perhaps TRBD2 as D (5 bases). Trimming shortened V by 2 bases and J by 3 bases, and 14 bases separated the two germline ends. This CDR3 spans 15 amino acids. CDR1 is SGHTA, CDR2 FQGTGA, per germline. This CDR3 reads CASSLGAGGLYEQYF. CDR3 DNA sequence: TGTGCCAGCAGCTTAGGCGCGGGTGGTCTCTACGAGCAGTACTTC.

The chain carries TRBV7-9 and TRBJ2-5; 10 bases are shared with TRBD2. V was clipped by 5 bases and J by 5 bases; unmatched bases: 17. CDR3 length equals 18 residues. In germline, CDR1 is SEHNR, CDR2 FQNEAQ (reference sequence). CDR3 bases: TGTGCCAGCAGCCCCCCCGGGAGCGGGAGGGCTGGAGGGGAGACCCAGTACTTC. It yields the protein CASSPPGSGRAGGETQYF.

V is TRBV28 and J is TRBJ1-2; 10 nucleotides align to TRBD1. V lost 2 bases and J lost 3; bases outside the gene matches: 6. CDR1 is MDHEN, CDR2 SYDVKM, per germline. This CDR3 region has 16 residues. Here the CDR3 reads CASSLVGGQGHYGYTF. The CDR3 coding sequence is TGTGCCAGCAGTTTAGTCGGGGGACAGGGGCACTATGGCTACACCTTC.

This clone was observed a single time. The J gene is TRBJ2-5, the V gene TRBV11-2, with TRBD1 matching 10 bases. In germline, CDR1 is SGHAT, CDR2 FQNNGV. With V trimmed by 0 bases and J by 4 bases, 5 bases remained unmatched. The CDR3 sequence is 16 residues long. The CDR3 DNA reads TGTGCCAGCAGCTTAGATTGGGGACAGGGGTTAGAGACCCAGTACTTC. Its translation is CASSLDWGQGLETQYF. The entire variable domain, with the rest obtained from reference TRBV11-2 and TRBJ2-5, is as follows: EAGVAQSPRYKIIEKRQSVAFWCNPISGHATLYWYQQILGQGPKLLIQFQNNGVVDDSQLPKDRFSAERLKGVDSTLKIQPAKLEDSAVYLCASSLDWGQGLETQYFGPGTRLLVL.

The chain links TRBV6-1 to TRBJ2-6; the D is unclear. V lost 4 bases to trimming and J lost 4 bases, with 5 bases between them. CDR3 size: 13 residues. The germline CDR1 and CDR2 sequences are MNHNS and SASEGT. This chain's CDR3 is CASSVLGANVLTF. CDR3 DNA sequence: TGTGCCAGCAGTGTCCTCGGGGCCAACGTCCTGACTTTC.

The V call is TRBV7-3, the J call TRBJ2-3; D is undetermined. This CDR3 spans 14 amino acids. Trimming left V 5 bases short and J 0 bases short, with 9 bases between. In germline, CDR1 is SGHTA, CDR2 FQGTGA. CDR3 sequence reads: CASSLQASTDTQYF. CDR3 nucleotides: TGTGCCAGCAGCCTCCAAGCTAGCACAGATACGCAGTATTTT.

This chain joins TRBV6-6 and TRBJ2-1; TRBD1 matches 10 bases. V shed 2 bases and J 7 bases; nucleotides not matched to a gene: 8. The CDR3 consists of 16 residues. Germline values: CDR1 MNHNY, CDR2 SVGAGI (reference sequence). Here the CDR3 DNA reads TGTGCCAGCAGTTACCCGGACAGGGGGAACCGAAATGAGCAGTTCTTC. The encoded protein is CASSYPDRGNRNEQFF.